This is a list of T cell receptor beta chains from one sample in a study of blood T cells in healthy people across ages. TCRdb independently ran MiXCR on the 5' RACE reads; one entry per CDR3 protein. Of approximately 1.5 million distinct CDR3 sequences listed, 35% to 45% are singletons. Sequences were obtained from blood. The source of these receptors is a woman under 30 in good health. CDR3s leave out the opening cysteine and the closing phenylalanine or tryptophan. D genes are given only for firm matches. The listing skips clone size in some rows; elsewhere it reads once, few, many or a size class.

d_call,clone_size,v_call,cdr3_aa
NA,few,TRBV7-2,ASSLAQPYEQY
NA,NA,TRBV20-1,SARDFSAYEQY
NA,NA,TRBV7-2,ASSSDHRKF
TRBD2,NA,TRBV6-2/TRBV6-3,ASSMWTSGSLYNEQF
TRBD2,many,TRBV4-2,ASRRLAGRSTDTQY
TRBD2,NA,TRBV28,ASSFPPSGRADEQY
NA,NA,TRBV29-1,SVEVGLQSSYNEQY
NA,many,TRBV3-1,ASSQVTGQETQY
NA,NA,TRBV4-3,ASSQDTDMYTEAF
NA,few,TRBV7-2,ASSLGRSGETQY
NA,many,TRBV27,ASSLGPSNEQF
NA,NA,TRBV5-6,ASSLARGWNQH
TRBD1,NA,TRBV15,ATSRATGFSYGYT
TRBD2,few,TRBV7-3,ASSLIASGRFPRWNEQF
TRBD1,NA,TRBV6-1,ASTREGQGANEQY
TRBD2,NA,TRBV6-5,ASSPLAGLLNEQF
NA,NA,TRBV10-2,AISPQYQETQY
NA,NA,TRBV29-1,SVEWAPSTYNEQF
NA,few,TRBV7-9,ASSLGQGTKNEQF
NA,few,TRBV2,ASSDGIASGYT
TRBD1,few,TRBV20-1,SALTGTGGDEQY
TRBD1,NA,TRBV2,ASLGTGGLSTEAF
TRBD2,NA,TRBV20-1,SATRTSGSDTDTQY
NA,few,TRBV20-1,SAKQGFTEAF
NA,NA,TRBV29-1,SADSGGEKAF
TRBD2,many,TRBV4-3,ASSQVLAGVYEQY
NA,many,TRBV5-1,ASSFPGRTDTQY
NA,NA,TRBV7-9,ASSLVSQPNEKLF
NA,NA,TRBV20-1,SARVNRRHTEAF
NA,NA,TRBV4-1,ASSQVGQVYTEAF
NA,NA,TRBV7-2,ASSLEGYRGYS
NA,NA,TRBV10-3,AMGGISYNEQF
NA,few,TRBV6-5,ASRRGRLQETQY
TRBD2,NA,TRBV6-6,ASRVAGDLSYEQY
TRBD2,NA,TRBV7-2,ASSLQAGAYGQY
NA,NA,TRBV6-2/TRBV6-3,ASSSLTGTFNEQF
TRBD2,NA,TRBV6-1,ASRGGGSDTQY
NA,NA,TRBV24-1,ATSDLSLSRNEQF
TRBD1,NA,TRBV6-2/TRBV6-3,ASSLTGAPNQPQH
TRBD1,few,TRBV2,ASLSMGTGTYEQY
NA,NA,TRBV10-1,ARFQETQY
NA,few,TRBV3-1,ASSQGRFDTQY
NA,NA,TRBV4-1,ASSHPSRLTGVETQY
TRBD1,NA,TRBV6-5,ASSQTGGQNIQY
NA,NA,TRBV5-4,ASSFATQDNEQF
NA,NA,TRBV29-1,SVDKQGSFYEQY
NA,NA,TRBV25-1,ASSERPDTQY
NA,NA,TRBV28,ASSLLEYRGGAF
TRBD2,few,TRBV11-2,ASSTGLAYEQY
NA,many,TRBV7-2,ASSPPGYNEQY
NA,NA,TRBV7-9,ASSLVSSHSDGYT
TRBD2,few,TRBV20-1,SASSLAGVTDTQY
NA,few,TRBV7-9,ATDHREAIAF
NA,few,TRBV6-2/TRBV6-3,ASSSRTPRDTQY
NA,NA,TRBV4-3,ASSPWNNEKLF
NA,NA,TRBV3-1,ASSQDTSTFNEQF
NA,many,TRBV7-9,ASSLDGQTYEQY